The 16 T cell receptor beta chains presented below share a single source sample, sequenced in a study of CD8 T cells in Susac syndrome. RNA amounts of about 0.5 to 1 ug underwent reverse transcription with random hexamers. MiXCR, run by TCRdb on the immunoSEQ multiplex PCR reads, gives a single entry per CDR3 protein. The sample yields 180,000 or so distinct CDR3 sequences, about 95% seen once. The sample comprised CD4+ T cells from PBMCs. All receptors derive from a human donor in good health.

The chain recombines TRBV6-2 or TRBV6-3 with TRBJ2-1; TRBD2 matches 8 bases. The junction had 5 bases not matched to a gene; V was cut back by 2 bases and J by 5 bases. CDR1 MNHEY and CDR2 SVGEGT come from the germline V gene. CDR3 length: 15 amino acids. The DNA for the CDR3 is TGTGCCAGCAGTTACGGGACTAGGCAAAACAATGAGCAGTTCTTC. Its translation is CASSYGTRQNNEQFF.

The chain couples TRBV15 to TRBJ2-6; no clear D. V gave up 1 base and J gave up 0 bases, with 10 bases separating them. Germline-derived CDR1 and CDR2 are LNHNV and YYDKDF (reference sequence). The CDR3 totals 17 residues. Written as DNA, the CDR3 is TGTGCCACCAGCAGAGGGCGGCTCACCTCTGGGGCCAACGTCCTGACTTTC. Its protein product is CATSRGRLTSGANVLTF.

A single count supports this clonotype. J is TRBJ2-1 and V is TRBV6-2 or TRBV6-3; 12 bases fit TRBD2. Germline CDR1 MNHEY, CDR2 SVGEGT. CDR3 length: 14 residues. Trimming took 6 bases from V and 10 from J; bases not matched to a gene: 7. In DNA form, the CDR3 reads TGTGCCAGCAGCCGACTAGCGGGAGTCTGGGAGCAGTTCTTC. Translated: CASSRLAGVWEQFF.

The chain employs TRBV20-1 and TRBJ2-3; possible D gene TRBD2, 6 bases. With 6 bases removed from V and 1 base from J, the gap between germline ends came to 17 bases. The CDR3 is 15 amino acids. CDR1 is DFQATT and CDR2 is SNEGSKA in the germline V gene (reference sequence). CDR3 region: CSANNRRARTDTQYF. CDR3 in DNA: TGCAGTGCCAATAACCGGAGGGCTCGCACAGATACGCAGTATTTT.

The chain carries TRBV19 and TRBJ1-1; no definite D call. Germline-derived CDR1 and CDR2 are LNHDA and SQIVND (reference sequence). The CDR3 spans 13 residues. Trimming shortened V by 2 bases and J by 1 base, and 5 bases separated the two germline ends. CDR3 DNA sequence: TGTGCCAGTAGTATAACAGAGAACACTGAAGCTTTCTTT. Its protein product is CASSITENTEAFF.

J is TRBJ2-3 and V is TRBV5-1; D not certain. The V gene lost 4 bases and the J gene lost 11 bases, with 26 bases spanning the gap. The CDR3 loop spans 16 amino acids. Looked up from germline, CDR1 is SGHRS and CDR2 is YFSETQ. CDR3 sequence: CASSPRVGGSEVGQYF. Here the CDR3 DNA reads TGCGCCAGCAGCCCACGAGTCGGCGGCAGCGAGGTCGGGCAGTATTTT.

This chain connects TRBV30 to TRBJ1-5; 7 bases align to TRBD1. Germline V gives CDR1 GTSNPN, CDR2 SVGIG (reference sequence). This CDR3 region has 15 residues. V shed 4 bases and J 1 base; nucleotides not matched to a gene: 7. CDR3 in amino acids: CAWTHQTGSNQPQHF. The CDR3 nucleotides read TGTGCCTGGACACACCAGACAGGGAGCAATCAGCCCCAGCATTTT.

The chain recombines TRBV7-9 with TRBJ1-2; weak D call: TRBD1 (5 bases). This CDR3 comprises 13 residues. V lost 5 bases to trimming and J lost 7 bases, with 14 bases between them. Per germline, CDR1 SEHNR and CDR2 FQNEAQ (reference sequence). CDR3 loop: CASSRPGSTGYTF. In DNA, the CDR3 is TGTGCCAGCAGCAGACCAGGGAGCACTGGCTACACCTTC.

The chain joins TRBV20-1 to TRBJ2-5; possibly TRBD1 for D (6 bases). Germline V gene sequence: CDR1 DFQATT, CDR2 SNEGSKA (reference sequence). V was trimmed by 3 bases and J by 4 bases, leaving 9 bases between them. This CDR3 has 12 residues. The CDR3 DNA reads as TGCAGTGCTAGGGCAGGGGCAGAGACCCAGTACTTC. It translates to CSARAGAETQYF.

CDR3 DNA sequence: TGTGCCAGTAAGGGCACGGGGTGGAACACTGAAGCTTTCTTT. Translated, it gives CASKGTGWNTEAFF. The V and J genes are TRBV19 and TRBJ1-1; D is ambiguous. The ends were cut back, 7 bases at V and 1 base at J, with 13 bases in the middle. The CDR3 covers 14 residues. The V gene's germline CDR1 is LNHDA and CDR2 SQIVND (reference sequence).

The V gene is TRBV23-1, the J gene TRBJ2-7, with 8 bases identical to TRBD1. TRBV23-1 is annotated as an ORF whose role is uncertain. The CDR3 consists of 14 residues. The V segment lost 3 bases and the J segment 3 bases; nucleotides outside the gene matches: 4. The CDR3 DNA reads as TGCGCCAGCAGTCACAGGACAGGGAGCTACGAGCAGTACTTC. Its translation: CASSHRTGSYEQYF.

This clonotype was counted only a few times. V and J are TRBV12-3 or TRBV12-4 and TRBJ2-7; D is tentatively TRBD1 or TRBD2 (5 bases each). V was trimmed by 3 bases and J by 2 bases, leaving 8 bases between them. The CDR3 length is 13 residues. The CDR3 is CASSLRGPYEQYF. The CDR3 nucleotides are TGTGCCAGCAGTTTGAGGGGCCCCTACGAGCAGTACTTC.

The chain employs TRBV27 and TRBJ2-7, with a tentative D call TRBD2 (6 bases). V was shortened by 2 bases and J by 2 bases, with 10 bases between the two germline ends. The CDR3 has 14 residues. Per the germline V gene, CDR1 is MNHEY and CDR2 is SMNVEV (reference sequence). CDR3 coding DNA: TGTGCCAGCAGTTTAGCGGGGCTCCCCTACGAGCAGTACTTC. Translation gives CASSLAGLPYEQYF.

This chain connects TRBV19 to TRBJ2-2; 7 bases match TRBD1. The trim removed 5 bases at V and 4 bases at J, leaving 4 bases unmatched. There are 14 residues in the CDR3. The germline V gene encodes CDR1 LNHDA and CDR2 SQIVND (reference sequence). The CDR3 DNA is TGTGCCAGTAGTCAACAGGGGCGCACCGGGGAGCTGTTTTTT. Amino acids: CASSQQGRTGELFF.

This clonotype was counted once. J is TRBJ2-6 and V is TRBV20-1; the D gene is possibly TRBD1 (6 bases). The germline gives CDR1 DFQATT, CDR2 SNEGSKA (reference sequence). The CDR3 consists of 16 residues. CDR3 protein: CSAGQPLPSGANVLTF. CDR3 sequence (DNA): TGCAGCGCAGGACAGCCCCTCCCCTCTGGGGCCAACGTCCTGACTTTC.

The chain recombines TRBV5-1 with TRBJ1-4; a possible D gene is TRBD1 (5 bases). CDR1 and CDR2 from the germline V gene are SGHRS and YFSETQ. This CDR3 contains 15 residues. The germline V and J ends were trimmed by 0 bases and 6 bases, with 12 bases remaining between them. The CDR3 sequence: CASSLGAAGDEKLFF. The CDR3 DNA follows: TGCGCCAGCAGCTTGGGGGCAGCGGGGGATGAAAAACTGTTTTTT. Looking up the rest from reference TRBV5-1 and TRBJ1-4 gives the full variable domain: KAGVTQTPRYLIKTRGQQVTLSCSPISGHRSVSWYQQTPGQGLQFLFEYFSETQRNKGNFPGRFSGRQFSNSRSEMNVSTLELGDSALYLCASSLGAAGDEKLFFGSGTQLSVL.